Presented here are 28 T cell receptor beta chains from one specimen sequenced in a study of T cells in Graves' hyperthyroidism and ophthalmopathy. The TCR beta CDR3 regions underwent amplification using RNA transcripts as the source. TCR CDR3 underwent first-round RT-PCR with the HTBI primer set. Each CDR3 protein is one row after TCRdb ran MiXCR on the multiplex PCR reads. Among 600,000 to 650,000 distinct CDR3 sequences listed, under 25% were seen once. Sequencing was done on a sample of blood. Source of these receptors: a man aged 25-40 years with Graves' ophthalmopathy.

This clonotype was seen many times. The chain couples TRBV6-2 or TRBV6-3 to TRBJ2-2; 11 bases are shared with TRBD2. The CDR3 runs to 15 residues. CDR1 and CDR2 from the germline V gene are MNHEY and SVGEGT. V shed 6 bases and J 3 bases; nucleotides not matched to a gene: 3. The CDR3 coding sequence is TGTGCCAGCAGACTAGCGGGAGTGTACACCGGGGAGCTGTTTTTT. It is translated as CASRLAGVYTGELFF.

The CDR3 DNA follows: TGTGCCATCAGTGAGTCGATTCCCCAGCCCCAGCATTTT. As protein: CAISESIPQPQHF. V gene TRBV10-3 combines with J gene TRBJ1-5; no firm D call. Per the germline V gene, CDR1 is ENHRY and CDR2 is SYGVKD. V was pared by 0 bases and J by 7 bases, with 7 bases between. The CDR3 runs to 13 residues.

The V gene is TRBV27, the J gene TRBJ1-6; no firm D call. V was pared by 11 bases and J by 7 bases, with 15 bases between. The CDR3 extends over 13 amino acids. CDR1 and CDR2 (germline): MNHEY, SMNVEV (reference sequence). The CDR3 sequence: CASWGSINSPLHF. As DNA, the CDR3 is TGTGCCTCCTGGGGAAGTATCAATTCACCCCTCCACTTT.

The sample holds many counts of this clonotype. This chain connects TRBV2 to TRBJ2-1; D is uncertain. Trimming took 6 bases from V and 0 from J, leaving 15 bases between them. The CDR3 has 16 amino acids. Germline assignment: CDR1 SNHLY and CDR2 FYNNEI. CDR3 amino acids: CASRDVLRSSYNEQFF. CDR3 sequence (DNA): TGTGCCAGCAGGGACGTACTGAGGAGCTCCTACAATGAGCAGTTCTTC.

The gene calls are TRBV27 and TRBJ2-5; 7 nucleotides agree with TRBD1. This CDR3 comprises 15 residues. Losses at the gene ends were 4 bases for V and 1 base for J; bases not matched to a gene: 6. CDR1 and CDR2 from the germline V gene are MNHEY and SMNVEV (reference sequence). In nucleotides, the CDR3 is TGTGCCAGCAGTTCCGGGACAGCCCTCCAAGAGACCCAGTACTTC. Translating it yields CASSSGTALQETQYF.

This clonotype showed up just a few times. The rearrangement links TRBV7-9 to TRBJ2-3; 7 nucleotides agree with TRBD1. This CDR3 spans 15 amino acids. CDR1 SEHNR and CDR2 FQNEAQ come from the germline V gene (reference sequence). Unmatched junction bases numbered 7, after V lost 5 bases and J lost 2 bases. The CDR3 loop reads CASSLRDSDTDTQYF. The CDR3 DNA reads as TGTGCCAGCAGCCTCCGGGACAGTGACACAGATACGCAGTATTTT.

Ten or more counts support this clonotype. This rearrangement joins TRBV4-1 to TRBJ2-7; D unclear. CDR3 length: 14 amino acids. Germline V lookup: CDR1 MGHRA, CDR2 YSYEKL. V gave up 0 bases and J gave up 5 bases, with 11 bases separating them. Here the CDR3 reads CASSQEKYSHEQYF. CDR3 nucleotides: TGCGCCAGCAGCCAAGAAAAGTATTCCCACGAGCAGTACTTC.

This chain uses TRBV11-2 with TRBJ2-7, with 7 positions matching TRBD2. The J call may not be correct, given that the DNA end is closer to TRBJ2-1. CDR3 length: 14 amino acids. CDR1 SGHAT and CDR2 FQNNGV come from the germline V gene. Written as DNA, the CDR3 is TGTGCCAGCGCCCGCGGCGGGAGCATCTACGAGCAGTTCTTC. Amino acids: CASARGGSIYEQFF.

This clonotype has a count of ten or more. The gene calls are TRBV30 and TRBJ1-2; no definite D call. The CDR3 has 11 amino acids. Germline V gene sequence: CDR1 GTSNPN, CDR2 SVGIG (reference sequence). V shed 3 bases and J shed 4 bases, with 6 bases lying between them. Written as DNA, the CDR3 is TGTGCCTGGAGGTCAGGCTATGGCTACACCTTC. Protein: CAWRSGYGYTF.

This clonotype was detected only a few times. The chain has TRBV19 and TRBJ1-1; D gene unclear. The CDR3 extends over 13 amino acids. V was shortened by 4 bases and J by 0 bases, with 6 bases between the two germline ends. Germline CDR1 is LNHDA and CDR2 is SQIVND (reference sequence). This CDR3 reads CASSTAVNTEAFF. The CDR3 DNA sequence: TGTGCCAGTAGTACCGCGGTGAACACTGAAGCTTTCTTT.

This clonotype occurred a few times. The chain links TRBV12-3 or TRBV12-4 to TRBJ1-5; D not certain. V dropped 6 bases and J dropped 7 bases, with 19 bases sitting between them. CDR3 length: 15 residues. The CDR3 DNA reads TGTGCCAGCAGCCCCCGGACGGCGGGGAGCCAGCCCCAGCATTTT. Translation: CASSPRTAGSQPQHF.

The CDR3 protein is CASSSVNYGYTF. The CDR3 DNA is TGTGCCAGCAGCTCGGTGAACTATGGCTACACCTTC. The chain recombines TRBV11-2 with TRBJ1-2; no reliable D call. V shed 4 bases and J shed 2 bases, with 5 bases lying between them. The CDR3 sequence is 12 residues long. Germline V gene lookup returns CDR1 SGHAT and CDR2 FQNNGV.

The sample holds many counts of this clonotype. The chain recombines TRBV27 with TRBJ2-7; TRBD1 agrees at 7 bases. Trimming cost V 5 bases and J 7 bases; bases outside gene matches: 5. CDR3 length: 12 residues. From germline, CDR1 is MNHEY and CDR2 SMNVEV (reference sequence). CDR3 sequence reads: CASSHRGKEQYF. The DNA for the CDR3 is TGTGCCAGCAGTCACAGGGGTAAGGAGCAGTACTTC.

CDR3 loop: CASSQSTGRDGYTF. In DNA form, the CDR3 reads TGTGCCAGCTCACAATCGACAGGGAGGGATGGCTACACCTTC. The chain employs TRBV18 and TRBJ1-2, with 7 bases lining up with TRBD1. The CDR3 is 14 amino acids. Trimming cost V 4 bases and J 6 bases; bases outside gene matches: 8. Germline values: CDR1 KGHSH, CDR2 LQKENI.

The V and J genes are TRBV4-1 and TRBJ2-7, with 7 bases aligning to TRBD1. This CDR3 contains 17 residues. Unmatched junction bases numbered 12, after V lost 4 bases and J lost 0 bases. Germline assignment: CDR1 MGHRA and CDR2 YSYEKL. The DNA for the CDR3 is TGCGCCAGCAGCCGAATGGAGGTCCGGGACAGCTCCTACGAGCAGTACTTC. Protein sequence: CASSRMEVRDSSYEQYF.

This rearrangement joins TRBV7-6 to TRBJ2-7, with 8 bases fitting TRBD1. Germline values: CDR1 SGHVS, CDR2 FNYEAQ. Germline trimming cut 1 base from V and 1 base from J; bases unmatched to any gene: 6. The CDR3 has 16 amino acids. CDR3: CASSLVGGQGSYEQYF. The DNA of the CDR3 is TGTGCCAGCAGCTTAGTCGGTGGACAGGGATCCTACGAGCAGTACTTC.

This clonotype was counted between two and nine times. The chain is built from TRBV6-2 or TRBV6-3 and TRBJ2-1, with TRBD2 as a possible D gene (6 bases). This CDR3 has 12 residues. CDR1 is MNHEY and CDR2 is SVGEGT in the germline V gene. V was shortened by 6 bases and J by 6 bases, with 9 bases between the two germline ends. Here the CDR3 reads CASRRLVNEQFF. DNA for the CDR3: TGTGCCAGCAGACGACTAGTCAATGAGCAGTTCTTC.

This chain links TRBV2 with TRBJ1-6; D call uncertain. This CDR3 comprises 14 residues. Germline loops: CDR1 SNHLY, CDR2 FYNNEI. V was cut by 2 bases and J by 7 bases, with 9 bases left in between. In DNA form, the CDR3 reads TGTGCCAGCAGTGAATTGTCGGGCAATTCACCCCTCCACTTT. Translated: CASSELSGNSPLHF. Full variable domain (outside the CDR3, taken from reference TRBV2 and TRBJ1-6): EPEVTQTPSHQVTQMGQEVILRCVPISNHLYFYWYRQILGQKVEFLVSFYNNEISEKSEIFDDQFSVERPDGSNFTLKIRSTKLEDSAMYFCASSELSGNSPLHFGNGTRLTVT.

The table lists this clonotype with a few counts. The chain has TRBV7-9 and TRBJ2-5, with 7 positions matching TRBD2. The CDR3 contains 15 residues. V shed 1 base and J 7 bases; nucleotides not matched to a gene: 9. From germline, CDR1 is SEHNR and CDR2 FQNEAQ (reference sequence). Here the CDR3 DNA reads TGTGCCAGCAGCTTAGGCGGGAGTCAGGGAAGGACCCAGTACTTC. Translation gives CASSLGGSQGRTQYF. The full variable domain, in which reference TRBV7-9 and TRBJ2-5 provide the parts outside the CDR3, is DTGVSQNPRHKITKRGQNVTFRCDPISEHNRLYWYRQTLGQGPEFLTYFQNEAQLEKSRLLSDRFSAERPKGSFSTLEIQRTEQGDSAMYLCASSLGGSQGRTQYFGPGTRLLVL.

This clonotype was seen repeatedly, ten times or more. This rearrangement joins TRBV4-1 to TRBJ2-7; D is unresolved. Between the trimmed V and J ends, which lost 5 bases and 5 bases, there was a span of 10 bases. The CDR3 is made up of 12 amino acids. Germline CDR1 and CDR2: MGHRA and YSYEKL. The CDR3: CASSIRSDEQYF. CDR3 DNA: TGCGCCAGCAGCATCCGGTCCGACGAGCAGTACTTC.

This clonotype was seen a handful of times. The chain is built from TRBV3-1 and TRBJ2-7; tentatively, D is TRBD1 or TRBD2 (6 bases each). V shed 4 bases and J shed 6 bases, with 19 bases lying between them. Germline CDR1 and CDR2: LGHDT and YNNKEL (reference sequence). The CDR3 loop spans 15 amino acids. The CDR3 region has the DNA TGTGCCAGCAGCCCTCTGGGACACGGGGGTTCCGAGCAGTACTTC. Its translation: CASSPLGHGGSEQYF.

The rearrangement joins TRBV5-1 to TRBJ1-5; D gene uncertain. CDR1 and CDR2 (germline): SGHRS, YFSETQ. CDR3 length: 13 amino acids. The V end was cut by 5 bases, the J end by 7 bases, with 13 bases between. This CDR3 is CASSPAPLQPQHF. As DNA, the CDR3 is TGCGCCAGCAGTCCAGCGCCTTTGCAGCCCCAGCATTTT.

The J gene is TRBJ1-3, the V gene TRBV10-3; the D is unclear. In germline, CDR1 is ENHRY, CDR2 SYGVKD. This CDR3 comprises 16 residues. V was trimmed by 2 bases and J by 3 bases, leaving 14 bases between them. The CDR3 region is CAISETGPTNGNTIYF. CDR3 nucleotide sequence: TGTGCCATCAGTGAGACGGGTCCCACTAATGGAAACACCATATATTTT.

This clonotype was found a few times. V usage is TRBV28 and J usage is TRBJ2-7; 9 nucleotides line up with TRBD2. In germline, CDR1 is MDHEN, CDR2 SYDVKM. The CDR3 is made up of 17 amino acids. J gave up 6 bases and V 5 bases, and 17 bases lay outside the gene matches. CDR3 amino acids: CASSLRGSGRSRGEQYF. CDR3 coding DNA: TGTGCCAGCAGTCTCAGGGGTAGCGGGAGATCAAGGGGCGAGCAGTACTTC.

The chain has TRBV4-2 and TRBJ1-5; D is perhaps TRBD1 (6 bases). CDR3 length equals 18 residues. Trimming removed 0 bases from V and 0 bases from J, with 15 bases in between. CDR1 and CDR2 from the germline V gene are LGHNA and YNFKEQ. The CDR3 spells CASSQEGGGRYSNQPQHF. CDR3 DNA sequence: TGTGCCAGCAGCCAAGAGGGGGGGGGGCGGTATAGCAATCAGCCCCAGCATTTT.

This rearrangement joins TRBV28 to TRBJ2-5; D not certain. Germline V gives CDR1 MDHEN, CDR2 SYDVKM. The ends were cut back, 6 bases at V and 4 bases at J, with 18 bases in the middle. This CDR3 region has 15 residues. The DNA of the CDR3 is TGTGCCAGCAGGGATTTGACAAACAAGGGAGAGACCCAGTACTTC. Translating it yields CASRDLTNKGETQYF. Drawing the rest from reference TRBV28 and TRBJ2-5, the complete variable domain is DVKVTQSSRYLVKRTGEKVFLECVQDMDHENMFWYRQDPGLGLRLIYFSYDVKMKEKGDIPEGYSVSREKKERFSLILESASTNQTSMYLCASRDLTNKGETQYFGPGTRLLVL.

This clonotype has a single count. V and J are TRBV10-3 and TRBJ2-1; the match to TRBD2 covers 9 bases. V was pared by 8 bases and J by 8 bases, with 13 bases of the junction left unmatched. This CDR3 is built from 15 residues. Looked up from germline, CDR1 is ENHRY and CDR2 is SYGVKD. The CDR3 sequence: CAIRQSGSGSYEQFF. Written as DNA, the CDR3 is TGTGCCATCCGTCAGTCGGGTAGCGGGAGCTATGAGCAGTTCTTC.

This clonotype was seen a handful of times. V gene TRBV2 combines with J gene TRBJ2-5, with D uncertain. The germline V gene has CDR1 SNHLY and CDR2 FYNNEI. V was trimmed by 7 bases and J by 5 bases, leaving 11 bases between them. This CDR3 has 12 residues. CDR3: CASKNDGETQYF. CDR3 coding DNA: TGTGCCAGCAAAAACGACGGGGAGACCCAGTACTTC.